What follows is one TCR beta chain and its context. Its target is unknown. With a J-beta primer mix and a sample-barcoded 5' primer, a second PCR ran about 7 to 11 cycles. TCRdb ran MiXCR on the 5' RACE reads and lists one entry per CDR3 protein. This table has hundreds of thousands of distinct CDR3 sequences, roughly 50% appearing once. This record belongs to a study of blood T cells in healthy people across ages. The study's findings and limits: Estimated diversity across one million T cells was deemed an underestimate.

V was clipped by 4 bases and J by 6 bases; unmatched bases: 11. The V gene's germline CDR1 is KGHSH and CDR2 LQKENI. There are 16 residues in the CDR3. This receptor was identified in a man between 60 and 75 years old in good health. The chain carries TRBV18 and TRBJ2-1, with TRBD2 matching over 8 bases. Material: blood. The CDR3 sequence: CASSRRAGGGTNEQFF. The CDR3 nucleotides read TGTGCCAGCTCACGACGGGCGGGGGGCGGAACCAATGAGCAGTTCTTC.